These 27 T cell receptor beta chains originate from one sample sequenced in a study of blood T cells in healthy people across ages. Next came a second PCR, run for about 6 to 12 cycles, which used a sample-barcoded 5' primer along with a J-beta primer mix. MiXCR, applied by TCRdb to the 5' RACE reads, yields one record per CDR3 protein. This table holds approximately 1.5 million distinct CDR3 sequences, approximately 43% found once. Input material: blood. The receptors were sampled from a woman aged 18 to 35 in good health.

The chain has TRBV4-2 and TRBJ2-5, with D perhaps assigned TRBD1 or TRBD2 (5 bases each). This CDR3 has 16 amino acids. Deletions cut 2 bases from V and 5 bases from J, with 18 bases between. CDR1 and CDR2 from the germline V gene are LGHNA and YNFKEQ. CDR3 bases: TGTGCCAGCAGCCAAATCGTCGGGGCGTCGGGGGAGACCCAGTACTTC. The encoded protein is CASSQIVGASGETQYF.

V and J are TRBV30 and TRBJ2-1; 8 nucleotides agree with TRBD2. The CDR3 is 16 residues long. CDR1 is GTSNPN and CDR2 is SVGIG in the germline V gene (reference sequence). The junction had 13 bases not matched to a gene; V was cut back by 2 bases and J by 7 bases. CDR3 sequence (DNA): TGTGCCTGGAGTAGACGGGGGGGCGCAGTTAGAAATGAGCAGTTCTTC. Translation gives CAWSRRGGAVRNEQFF.

This sequence joins TRBV5-1 and TRBJ2-5; TRBD2 matches 9 bases. Per germline, CDR1 SGHRS and CDR2 YFSETQ. The CDR3 contains 15 residues. V shed 4 bases, J shed 5 bases, and the junction held 9 bases outside the gene matches. CDR3 residues: CASSNSGGPPETQYF. The CDR3 DNA reads TGCGCCAGCAGCAATAGCGGGGGACCTCCCGAGACCCAGTACTTC.

The V call is TRBV2, the J call TRBJ2-5; 9 nucleotides match TRBD1. TRBJ2-7 explains the end of the DNA better; the J call may be wrong. The CDR3 totals 14 residues. Germline lookup yields CDR1 SNHLY and CDR2 FYNNEI. CDR3 amino acids: CASSEDRGPYEQYF. The CDR3 bases are TGTGCCAGCAGTGAAGACAGGGGGCCTTACGAGCAGTACTTC.

Ten or more counts support this clonotype. The chain has TRBV6-5 and TRBJ1-1; a weak D match, TRBD1 (6 bases). The germline V gene encodes CDR1 MNHEY and CDR2 SVGAGI. CDR3 length: 12 residues. Trimming removed 6 bases at V and 8 bases at J, with 13 bases between. CDR3 in amino acids: CASSQGGREAFF. DNA for the CDR3: TGTGCCAGCAGCCAAGGGGGACGGGAAGCTTTCTTT.

The V gene is TRBV27, the J gene TRBJ1-1; maybe TRBD1 (6 bases). Germline V gene lookup returns CDR1 MNHEY and CDR2 SMNVEV (reference sequence). The germline V and J ends were trimmed by 11 bases and 1 base, with 8 bases remaining between them. The CDR3 has 11 residues. The CDR3 reads CAPDRNTEAFF. CDR3 DNA: TGTGCCCCGGACAGGAACACTGAAGCTTTCTTT.

This clonotype was recorded a few times. This chain connects TRBV6-6 to TRBJ1-5, with no clear D. CDR3 length: 14 amino acids. Germline V gene sequence: CDR1 MNHNY, CDR2 SVGAGI (reference sequence). The V gene lost 4 bases and the J gene lost 2 bases, with 9 bases spanning the gap. CDR3 nucleotide sequence: TGTGCCAGCAGTTTACACCTAGGCAATCAGCCCCAGCATTTT. It is translated as CASSLHLGNQPQHF.

This chain links TRBV7-2 with TRBJ2-1, with D perhaps TRBD1 or TRBD2 (5 bases each). V was cut by 4 bases and J by 8 bases, with 12 bases left in between. CDR3 size: 13 residues. CDR1 is SGHTA, CDR2 FQGNSA, per germline. The CDR3 region has the DNA TGTGCCAGCAGCTGGACGGGACCCCATGAGCAGTTCTTC. It yields the protein CASSWTGPHEQFF.

The rearrangement joins TRBV29-1 to TRBJ1-2, with 7 nucleotides matching TRBD1. Germline V gene sequence: CDR1 SQVTM, CDR2 ANQGSEA. The CDR3 totals 16 residues. Trimming removed 0 bases from V and 7 bases from J; junction bases left unmatched: 14. This chain's CDR3 is CSVEDLETGRTGGYTF. As DNA, the CDR3 is TGCAGCGTTGAAGATCTGGAGACAGGGCGAACTGGTGGCTACACCTTC.

About this clonotype itself: One end of the junction does not line up with germline, which may come from a read error. This chain links TRBV29-1 with TRBJ2-7; no reliable D call. This CDR3 region has 13 residues. The germline V gene encodes CDR1 SQVTM and CDR2 ANQGSEA. The CDR3 loop is CSVALRSSCEQYF. In DNA form, the CDR3 reads TGCAGCGTTGCTCTAAGGAGCTCCTGCGAGCAGTACTTC.

The chain combines TRBV10-3 with TRBJ2-6, with D perhaps matching TRBD2 (5 bases). Germline V gene data show CDR1 as ENHRY and CDR2 as SYGVKD. This CDR3 comprises 18 residues. V was cut by 0 bases and J by 0 bases, with 12 bases left in between. DNA for the CDR3: TGTGCCATCAGTGAGTCGACTTCGAGGGCCTCTGGGGCCAACGTCCTGACTTTC. Its translation: CAISESTSRASGANVLTF.

This clonotype was detected only once. The chain is built from TRBV7-2 and TRBJ1-5; no firm D call. The CDR3 is 14 amino acids. Per germline, CDR1 SGHTA and CDR2 FQGNSA. The V end was cut by 3 bases, the J end by 5 bases, with 11 bases between. The CDR3 is CASSFRRSDQPQHF. The CDR3 coding sequence is TGTGCCAGCAGCTTTCGCCGGAGCGATCAGCCCCAGCATTTT.

The genes are TRBV20-1 and TRBJ2-7; D uncertain. CDR3 length: 14 residues. Trimming left V 2 bases short and J 2 bases short, with 13 bases between. The V gene's germline CDR1 is DFQATT and CDR2 SNEGSKA (reference sequence). This CDR3 is CSARYRVNPYEQYF. CDR3 DNA sequence: TGCAGTGCTAGATATAGGGTAAACCCCTACGAGCAGTACTTC.

A few counts support this clonotype. A junction end diverges from the germline sequence, so it may reflect a read error. The V and J genes are TRBV7-7 and TRBJ2-4; 8 nucleotides agree with TRBD2. The CDR3 loop spans 12 amino acids. Germline V gene data show CDR1 as SSHAT and CDR2 as FNYEAQ (reference sequence). The CDR3 DNA reads as TGTGCTAGCAGCCCCATTAGCGGGGCGCAGTACTTC. Amino acids: CASSPISGAQYF.

This chain connects TRBV2 to TRBJ2-5, with D possibly TRBD1 on 6 matching bases. The J call may be incorrect, as the DNA end agrees better with TRBJ2-7. From germline, CDR1 is SNHLY and CDR2 FYNNEI. This CDR3 is 13 amino acids long. CDR3 DNA: TGTGCCAGCAGGAGGGACAACCTCTACGAGCAGTACTTC. It specifies CASRRDNLYEQYF.

The sample holds many counts of this clonotype. The chain combines TRBV5-5 with TRBJ2-3; D remains ambiguous. Per the germline V gene, CDR1 is SGHKS and CDR2 is YYEKEE (reference sequence). There are 13 residues in the CDR3. Trimming cost V 3 bases and J 2 bases, with 7 bases left between them. CDR3 region: CASSSYLTDTQYF. The CDR3, as DNA: TGTGCCAGCAGCTCGTACCTCACAGATACGCAGTATTTT.

This clonotype has just one count. A much larger clone is a single base away; this may be a read error. The chain employs TRBV6-1 and TRBJ2-7; 8 bases match TRBD1. The CDR3 contains 15 residues. CDR1 is MNHNS and CDR2 is SASEGT in the germline V gene. The CDR3 nucleotides are TGTGCCAGCAGTGAGATCACAGGGGGTTGGTACGGGCAGTACTTC. This sequence encodes CASSEITGGWYGQYF.

This clonotype was seen a handful of times. The chain employs TRBV6-5 and TRBJ2-7; 9 bases match TRBD2. CDR1 is MNHEY, CDR2 SVGAGI, per germline. V was pared by 8 bases and J by 2 bases, with 4 bases of the junction left unmatched. The CDR3 contains 13 residues. This CDR3 is CASQTSGPYEQYF. CDR3 in DNA: TGTGCCAGCCAAACTAGCGGGCCCTACGAGCAGTACTTC.

V usage is TRBV20-1 and J usage is TRBJ2-1; D may correspond to TRBD1 or TRBD2 (6 bases each). This CDR3 spans 14 amino acids. V lost 3 bases to trimming and J lost 3 bases, with 12 bases between them. CDR1 and CDR2 from the germline V gene are DFQATT and SNEGSKA (reference sequence). The CDR3 region has the DNA TGCAGTGCTAGCGGGGGCAACCTCTACAATGAGCAGTTCTTC. Translating it yields CSASGGNLYNEQFF.

The CDR3: CSASPPGQRRGYTF. The CDR3 nucleotides read TGCAGTGCTTCACCCCCCGGACAGCGCCGTGGCTACACCTTC. The chain has TRBV20-1 and TRBJ1-2; D possibly corresponds to TRBD1 (6 bases). Trimming shortened V by 5 bases and J by 7 bases, and 20 bases separated the two germline ends. This CDR3 contains 14 residues. Germline-derived CDR1 and CDR2 are DFQATT and SNEGSKA (reference sequence).

The chain's CDR3 is CASSTTGAAYEQYF. CDR3 in DNA: TGCGCCAGCAGCACGACAGGCGCTGCCTACGAGCAGTACTTC. The chain couples TRBV4-1 to TRBJ2-7; a weak D match, TRBD1 (6 bases). Germline-derived CDR1 and CDR2 are MGHRA and YSYEKL. The CDR3 consists of 14 residues. Trimming removed 5 bases at V and 2 bases at J, with 13 bases between.

This clonotype showed up just a few times. The V call is TRBV6-6, the J call TRBJ1-5, with D hard to call. The CDR3 contains 15 residues. V was clipped by 8 bases and J by 5 bases, with 19 bases between them. CDR1 is MNHNY, CDR2 SVGAGI, per germline (reference sequence). The chain's CDR3 is CASLAAGRKYQPQHF. The CDR3 DNA reads as TGTGCCAGCCTAGCAGCTGGACGGAAGTATCAGCCCCAGCATTTT.

V usage is TRBV20-1 and J usage is TRBJ2-3; 8 bases agree with TRBD2. The CDR3 is made up of 15 amino acids. The germline V gene encodes CDR1 DFQATT and CDR2 SNEGSKA (reference sequence). The trim removed 6 bases at V and 5 bases at J, leaving 13 bases unmatched. The CDR3 DNA reads as TGCAGTGCCCCTAGGTGGTCGGGGGGGGTAGATACGCAGTATTTT. It encodes CSAPRWSGGVDTQYF.

A single count supports this clonotype. The V call is TRBV12-3 or TRBV12-4, the J call TRBJ1-6, with 8 bases lining up with TRBD1. V shed 5 bases and J 7 bases; nucleotides not matched to a gene: 4. The CDR3 totals 14 residues. The CDR3 loop reads CASSNDRGNSPLHF. The CDR3 nucleotides are TGTGCCAGCAGTAATGACAGGGGAAATTCACCCCTCCACTTT.

The genes are TRBV6-2 or TRBV6-3 and TRBJ1-1; D unresolved. V was clipped by 4 bases and J by 6 bases, with 12 bases between them. CDR3 size: 13 residues. The V gene's germline CDR1 is MNHEY and CDR2 SVGEGT. The CDR3 spells CASSLVSVPEAFF. CDR3 DNA sequence: TGTGCCAGCAGTTTAGTATCAGTTCCTGAAGCTTTCTTT.

J is TRBJ1-2 and V is TRBV27; TRBD1 matches 7 bases. Trimming removed 7 bases from V and 5 bases from J; junction bases left unmatched: 10. Germline V lookup: CDR1 MNHEY, CDR2 SMNVEV (reference sequence). The CDR3 spans 14 residues. The CDR3 spells CASKRRGQLYGYTF. The CDR3 nucleotides are TGTGCCAGCAAACGAAGGGGGCAGCTTTATGGCTACACCTTC.

The chain is built from TRBV25-1 and TRBJ2-4, with D perhaps TRBD1 (8 bases). The DNA end lines up better with TRBJ2-7; the J call may be wrong. Germline V gene sequence: CDR1 MGHDK, CDR2 SYGVNS. This CDR3 has 15 residues. CDR3 sequence (DNA): TGTGCCAGCAGTGAAGACGAATACAGGGGGGGCGAGCAGTACTTC. This codes for CASSEDEYRGGEQYF.